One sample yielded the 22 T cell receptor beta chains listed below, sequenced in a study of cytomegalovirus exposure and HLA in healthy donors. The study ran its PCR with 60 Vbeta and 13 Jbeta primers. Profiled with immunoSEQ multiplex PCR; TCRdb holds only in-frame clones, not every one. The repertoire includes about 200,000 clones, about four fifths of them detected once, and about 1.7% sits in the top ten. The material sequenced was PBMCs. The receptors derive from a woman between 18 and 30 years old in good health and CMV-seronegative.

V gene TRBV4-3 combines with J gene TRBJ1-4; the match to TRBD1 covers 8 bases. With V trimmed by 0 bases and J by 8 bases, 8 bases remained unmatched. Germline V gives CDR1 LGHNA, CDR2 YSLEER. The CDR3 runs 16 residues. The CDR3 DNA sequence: TGCGCCAGCAGCCAAGATCTTCTCAGGGGGCGCGAAAAACTGTTTTTT. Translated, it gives CASSQDLLRGREKLFF.

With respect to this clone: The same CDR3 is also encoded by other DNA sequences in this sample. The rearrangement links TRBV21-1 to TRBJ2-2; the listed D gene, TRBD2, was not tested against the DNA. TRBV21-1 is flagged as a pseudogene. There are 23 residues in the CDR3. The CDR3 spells CASSNCPDRPSGLAGGSTGELFF. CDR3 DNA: TGTGCCAGCAGCAACTGTCCAGACAGGCCCTCGGGACTAGCGGGAGGCTCGACTGGGGAGCTGTTTTTT.

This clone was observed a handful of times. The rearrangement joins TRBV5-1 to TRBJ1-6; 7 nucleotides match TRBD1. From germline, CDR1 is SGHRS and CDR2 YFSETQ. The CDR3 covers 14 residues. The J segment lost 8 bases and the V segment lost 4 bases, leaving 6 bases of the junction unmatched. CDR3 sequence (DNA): TGCGCCAGCAGCGCGGGACAGACCCATTCACCCCTCCACTTT. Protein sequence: CASSAGQTHSPLHF.

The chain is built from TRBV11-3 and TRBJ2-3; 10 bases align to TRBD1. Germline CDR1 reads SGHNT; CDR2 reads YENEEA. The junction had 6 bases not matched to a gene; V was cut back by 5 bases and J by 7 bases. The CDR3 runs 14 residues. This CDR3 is CASSPPGQGYTQYF. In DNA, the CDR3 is TGTGCCAGCAGCCCTCCGGGACAGGGGTATACGCAGTATTTT.

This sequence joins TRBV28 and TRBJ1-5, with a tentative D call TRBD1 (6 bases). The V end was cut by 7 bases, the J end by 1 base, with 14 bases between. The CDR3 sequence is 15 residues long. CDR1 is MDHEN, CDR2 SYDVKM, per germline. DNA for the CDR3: TGTGCCAGCACCTTGAGGGGGGGGAGCAATCAGCCCCAGCATTTT. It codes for CASTLRGGSNQPQHF.

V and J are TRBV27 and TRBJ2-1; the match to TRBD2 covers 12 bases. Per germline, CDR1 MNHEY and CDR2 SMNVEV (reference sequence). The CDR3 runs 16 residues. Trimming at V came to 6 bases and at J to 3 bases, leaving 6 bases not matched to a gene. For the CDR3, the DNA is TGTGCCAGCAGGCTAGCGGGAGGGCAAAACTACAATGAGCAGTTCTTC. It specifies CASRLAGGQNYNEQFF.

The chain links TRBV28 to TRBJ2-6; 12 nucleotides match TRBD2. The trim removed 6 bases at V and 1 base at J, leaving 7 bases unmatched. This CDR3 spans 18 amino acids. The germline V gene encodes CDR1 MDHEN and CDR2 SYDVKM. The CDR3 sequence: CASSPGLAGSSGANVLTF. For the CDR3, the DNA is TGTGCCAGCAGCCCCGGACTAGCGGGATCATCTGGGGCCAACGTCCTGACTTTC.

CDR3 coding DNA: TGTGCCAGCAGCTTACAGGGGGCGGTAAACACCGGGGAGCTGTTTTTT. It translates to CASSLQGAVNTGELFF. The V gene is TRBV7-9, the J gene TRBJ2-2, with 8 bases matching TRBD1. Germline CDR1 and CDR2: SEHNR and FQNEAQ (reference sequence). The CDR3 runs 16 residues. With V trimmed by 2 bases and J by 2 bases, 4 bases remained unmatched.

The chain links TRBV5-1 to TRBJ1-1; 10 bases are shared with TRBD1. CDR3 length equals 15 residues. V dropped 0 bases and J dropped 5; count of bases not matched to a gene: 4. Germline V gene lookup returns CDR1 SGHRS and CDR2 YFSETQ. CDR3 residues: CASSLGDRGVTEAFF. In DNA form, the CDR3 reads TGCGCCAGCAGCTTGGGGGACAGGGGAGTAACTGAAGCTTTCTTT.

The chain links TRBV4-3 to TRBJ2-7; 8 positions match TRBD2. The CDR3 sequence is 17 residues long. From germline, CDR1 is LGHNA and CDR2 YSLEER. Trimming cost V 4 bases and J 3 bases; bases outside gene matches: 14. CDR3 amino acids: CASSLAERERSGYEQYV. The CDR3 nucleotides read TGCGCCAGCAGCCTGGCGGAGCGGGAGCGGTCGGGCTACGAGCAGTACGTC.

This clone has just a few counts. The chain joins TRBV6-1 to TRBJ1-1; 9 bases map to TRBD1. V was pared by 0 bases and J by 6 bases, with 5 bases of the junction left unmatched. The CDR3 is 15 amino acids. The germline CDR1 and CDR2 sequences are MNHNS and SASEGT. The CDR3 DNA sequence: TGTGCCAGCAGTGAAGCCGGGACAGGGCGGGCTGAAGCTTTCTTT. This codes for CASSEAGTGRAEAFF.

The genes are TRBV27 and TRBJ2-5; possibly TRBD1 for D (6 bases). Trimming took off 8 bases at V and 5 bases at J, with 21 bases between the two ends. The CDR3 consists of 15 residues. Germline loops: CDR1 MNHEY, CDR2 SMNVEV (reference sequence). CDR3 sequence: CASGLDSGVGETQYF. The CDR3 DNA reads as TGTGCCAGCGGCTTGGACAGTGGGGTAGGGGAGACCCAGTACTTC.

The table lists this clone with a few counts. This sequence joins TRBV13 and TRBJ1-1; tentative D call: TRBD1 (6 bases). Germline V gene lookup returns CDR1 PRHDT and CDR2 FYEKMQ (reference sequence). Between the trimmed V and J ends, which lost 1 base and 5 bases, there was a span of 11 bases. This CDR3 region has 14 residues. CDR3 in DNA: TGTGCCAGCAGCTTAGTAGGGGGGGGGACTGAAGCTTTCTTT. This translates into CASSLVGGGTEAFF.

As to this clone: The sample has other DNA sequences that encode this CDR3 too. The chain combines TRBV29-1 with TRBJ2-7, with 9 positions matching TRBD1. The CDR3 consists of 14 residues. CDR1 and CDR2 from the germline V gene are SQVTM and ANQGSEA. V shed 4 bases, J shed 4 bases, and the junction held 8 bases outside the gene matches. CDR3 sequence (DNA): TGCAGCGTTGGCGGGGACAGGGAGGGTTACGAGCAGTACTTC. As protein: CSVGGDREGYEQYF.

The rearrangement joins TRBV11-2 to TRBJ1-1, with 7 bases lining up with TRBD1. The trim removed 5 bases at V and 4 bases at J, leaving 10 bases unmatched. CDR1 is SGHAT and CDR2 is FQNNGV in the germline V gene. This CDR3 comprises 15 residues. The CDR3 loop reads CASSRSRGLVTEAFF. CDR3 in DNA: TGTGCCAGCAGCCGGTCTAGGGGGCTCGTCACTGAAGCTTTCTTT.

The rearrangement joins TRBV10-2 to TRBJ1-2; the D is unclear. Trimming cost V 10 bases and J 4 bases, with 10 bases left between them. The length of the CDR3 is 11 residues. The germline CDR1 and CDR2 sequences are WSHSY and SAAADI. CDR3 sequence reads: CATHGIYGYTF. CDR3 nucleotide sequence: TGCGCCACCCATGGCATCTATGGCTACACCTTC.

The CDR3 region has the DNA TGTGCCACCAGCAGAGTAGTTAGCAATAGCAATCAGCCCCAGCATTTT. It specifies CATSRVVSNSNQPQHF. The genes are TRBV15 and TRBJ1-5; D call uncertain. Trimming removed 1 base from V and 0 bases from J, with 10 bases in between. Germline CDR1 and CDR2: LNHNV and YYDKDF (reference sequence). The CDR3 is made up of 16 amino acids.

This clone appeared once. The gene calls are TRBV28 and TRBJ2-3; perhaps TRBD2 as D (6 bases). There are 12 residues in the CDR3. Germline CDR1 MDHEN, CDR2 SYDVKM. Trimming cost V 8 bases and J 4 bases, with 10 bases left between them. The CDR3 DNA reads TGTGCCAGCGGAAGGGAGGCAGATACGCAGTATTTT. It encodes CASGREADTQYF.

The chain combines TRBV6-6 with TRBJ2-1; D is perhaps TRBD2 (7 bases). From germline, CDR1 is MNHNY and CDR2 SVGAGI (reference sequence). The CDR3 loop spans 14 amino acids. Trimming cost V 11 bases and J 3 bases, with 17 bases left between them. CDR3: CALGGGTYYNEQFF. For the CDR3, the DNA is TGTGCCCTAGGGGGAGGGACTTACTACAATGAGCAGTTCTTC.

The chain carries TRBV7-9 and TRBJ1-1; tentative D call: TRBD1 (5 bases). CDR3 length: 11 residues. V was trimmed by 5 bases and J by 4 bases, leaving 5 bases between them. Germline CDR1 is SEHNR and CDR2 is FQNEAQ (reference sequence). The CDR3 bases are TGTGCCAGCAGCAGGGGCACTGAAGCTTTCTTT. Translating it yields CASSRGTEAFF.

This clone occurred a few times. This CDR3 reads CASNPQGSGNTIYF. The CDR3 DNA follows: TGTGCCAGCAACCCACAGGGATCTGGAAACACCATATATTTT. The chain uses TRBV6-6 and TRBJ1-3, with D possibly being TRBD1 (6 bases). V was clipped by 7 bases and J by 1 base, with 11 bases between them. From germline, CDR1 is MNHNY and CDR2 SVGAGI (reference sequence). The CDR3 is made up of 14 amino acids.

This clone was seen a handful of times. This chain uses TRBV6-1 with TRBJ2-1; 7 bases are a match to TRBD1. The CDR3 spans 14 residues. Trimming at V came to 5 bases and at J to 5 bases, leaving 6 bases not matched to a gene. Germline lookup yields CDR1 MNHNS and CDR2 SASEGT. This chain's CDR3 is CASSSGQFDNEQFF. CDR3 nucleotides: TGTGCCAGCAGTTCGGGACAGTTTGACAATGAGCAGTTCTTC.